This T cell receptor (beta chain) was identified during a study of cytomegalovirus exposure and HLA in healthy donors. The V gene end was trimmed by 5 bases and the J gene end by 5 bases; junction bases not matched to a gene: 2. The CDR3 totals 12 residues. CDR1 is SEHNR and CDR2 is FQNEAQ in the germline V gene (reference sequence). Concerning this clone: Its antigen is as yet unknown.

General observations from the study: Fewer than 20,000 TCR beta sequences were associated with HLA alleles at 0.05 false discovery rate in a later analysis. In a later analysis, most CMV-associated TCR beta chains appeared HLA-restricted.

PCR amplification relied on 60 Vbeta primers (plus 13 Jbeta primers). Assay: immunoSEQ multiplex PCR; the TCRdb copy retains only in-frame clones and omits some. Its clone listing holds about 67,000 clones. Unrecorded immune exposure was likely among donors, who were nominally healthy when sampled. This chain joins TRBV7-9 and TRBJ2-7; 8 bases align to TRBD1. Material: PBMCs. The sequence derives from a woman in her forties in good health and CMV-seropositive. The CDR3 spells CASSPDRDEQYF. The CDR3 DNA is TGTGCCAGCAGCCCGGACAGGGACGAGCAGTACTTC.